These T cell receptor beta chains were read from a single sample in a study of response to subunit inactivated influenza vaccine. From the RT-PCR reads, TCRdb called clonotypes with MiXCR, one entry per CDR3 protein. The sample includes 200,000 to 250,000 distinct CDR3 sequences, approximately 12% of them seen just once. This sample comprised non-naive T cells sorted from PBMCs, obtained roughly 15 days before vaccination. Receptors originate from a man in his forties or fifties who received an inactivated influenza vaccine. CDR3s leave out the opening cysteine and the closing phenylalanine or tryptophan. Some rows have no size entry. The others give once, few or many, or a class for an expanded clone.

few | TRBJ2-5 | TRBV7-2 | ASSLGLYQETQY
NA | TRBJ1-2 | TRBV20-1 | SARGRDRLANYGYT
many | TRBJ2-1 | TRBV3-1 | ASSQVDNEQF
few | TRBJ1-2 | TRBV6-1 | ASSEVYSNYGYT
many | TRBJ2-7 | TRBV16 | ASSLSTGATSYEQY
few | TRBJ2-7 | TRBV6-5 | ASSYSRGGNYEQY
many | TRBJ1-5 | TRBV7-9 | ASSLSSNQPQH
many | TRBJ2-3 | TRBV7-9 | ASSLTDTQY
few | TRBJ2-7 | TRBV14 | ASSAIYPDRDHEQY
NA | TRBJ2-3 | TRBV11-2 | ASSLGTGWSTDTQY
many | TRBJ1-2 | TRBV30 | AFGRANYGYT
many | TRBJ1-1 | TRBV6-1 | ASSPRERVNTEAF
NA | TRBJ2-2 | TRBV9 | ASSVVSGRAGELF
few | TRBJ1-2 | TRBV9 | ASSVDPGQGNGYT
many | TRBJ1-6 | TRBV20-1 | SARVGPTSSPLH
NA | TRBJ2-7 | TRBV20-1 | SARLPGSGYEQY
NA | TRBJ2-7 | TRBV3-1 | ASSIGTSGSDEQY
few | TRBJ2-7 | TRBV12-3/TRBV12-4 | ASSRLLPGTAFPYEQY
many | TRBJ2-1 | TRBV20-1 | SAWGGSGGLSNEQF
few | TRBJ1-1 | TRBV7-2 | ASSLIAGGVGTEAF
few | TRBJ2-5 | TRBV6-5 | ASSYSTSGAGETQY